Sequencing of this T cell receptor (beta chain) was carried out in a study of cytomegalovirus exposure and HLA in healthy donors. PCR involved 60 Vbeta and 13 Jbeta primers. TCRdb keeps only in-frame clones here, not all; method: immunoSEQ multiplex PCR. The sample has 25,000 to 35,000 clones. Trimming at V came to 4 bases and at J to 3 bases, leaving 8 bases not matched to a gene. Germline CDR1 reads SGHTA; CDR2 reads FQGNSA. The CDR3 contains 16 residues. The chain has TRBV7-2 and TRBJ2-4; 8 positions match TRBD1. The sample was PBMCs. This TCR was recovered from a woman in her 40s in good health and CMV-seropositive. The CDR3 protein is CASSSGQGNDKNIQYF. The CDR3 coding sequence is TGTGCCAGCAGCTCCGGACAGGGTAATGACAAAAACATTCAGTACTTC.